The present T cell receptor (beta chain) was sequenced within a study of cytomegalovirus exposure and HLA in healthy donors. Turning to the study itself: The platform used for the 120 validation repertoires matched that of the 500 to 850 first-cohort repertoires, a later analysis reported. Study-wide results and caveats: There were some public TCRs occurring in many donors, but most TCR sequences were rare. Cytomegalovirus association was assigned to about 150 TCR beta chains.

V dropped 2 bases and J dropped 4 bases, with 12 bases sitting between them. The CDR3 is made up of 15 amino acids. CDR1 MNHNY and CDR2 SVGAGI come from the germline V gene (reference sequence). This clone was detected only once. The antigen remains unidentified. Sequencing used immunoSEQ multiplex PCR; TCRdb keeps in-frame clones, though not all of them. In the table there are hundreds of thousands of clones, less than 90% of which are singletons. Sequenced sample: PBMCs. The TCR was taken from a man younger than 30 in good health and CMV-seropositive. This chain links TRBV6-6 with TRBJ1-3; D is unresolved. The CDR3 spells CASSYTPGGGNTIYF. Here the CDR3 DNA reads TGTGCCAGCAGTTACACCCCGGGCGGCGGAAACACCATATATTTT.